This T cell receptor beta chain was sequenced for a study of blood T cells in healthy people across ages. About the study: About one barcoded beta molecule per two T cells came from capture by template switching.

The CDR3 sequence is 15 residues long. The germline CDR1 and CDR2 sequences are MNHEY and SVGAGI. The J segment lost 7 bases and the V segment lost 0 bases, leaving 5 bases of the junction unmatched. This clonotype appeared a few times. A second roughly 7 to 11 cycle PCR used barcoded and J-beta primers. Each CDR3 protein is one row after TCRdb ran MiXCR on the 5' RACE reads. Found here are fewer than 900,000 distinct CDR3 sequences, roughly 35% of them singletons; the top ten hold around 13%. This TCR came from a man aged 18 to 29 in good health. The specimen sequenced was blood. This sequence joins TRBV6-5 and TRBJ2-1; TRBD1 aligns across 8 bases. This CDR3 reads CASSYSAGGRNEQFF. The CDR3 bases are TGTGCCAGCAGTTACTCTGCAGGGGGCAGGAATGAGCAGTTCTTC.